This TCR beta chain was captured in a study of T cells in Graves' hyperthyroidism and ophthalmopathy. What was amplified from RNA transcripts were TCR beta CDR3 regions. During a first-round RT-PCR of the TCR CDR3, the HTBI primer set was used. One entry per CDR3 protein, called by TCRdb with MiXCR from the multiplex PCR reads. Of around 290,000 distinct CDR3 sequences in the sample, about 15% were seen once. This clonotype was observed a few times. Its antigen is still unknown. Under 3 months was the duration of disease in ophthalmopathy patients, who also had a Clinical Activity Score of at least 3 and a NOSPECS grade of at least 4. General study points: In blood, most of the thyroid clonotypes expanded above 0.001 were also present. Classification by a 13 V-J model distinguished ophthalmopathy from stable hyperthyroidism.

This CDR3 comprises 12 residues. Trimming left V 3 bases short and J 10 bases short, with 13 bases between. CDR1 and CDR2 (germline): DFQATT, SNEGSKA (reference sequence). The clonotype was recovered from a woman aged 55 to 70 with Graves' ophthalmopathy. Sequencing input: blood. The chain carries TRBV20-1 and TRBJ2-1, with no clear D. The CDR3 DNA follows: TGCAGTGCTAGGTATATTACGGTGGAGCAGTTCTTC. Translating it yields CSARYITVEQFF.